This T cell receptor beta chain was identified in a study of graft-versus-host responses after intestinal transplantation. In the study overall: Induction with anti-thymocyte globulin, then tacrolimus and steroids for around three years, was given to all recipients.

The table came from immunoSEQ multiplex PCR; TCRdb's copy has only in-frame clones and leaves some out. Altogether roughly 97,000 clones are present, about 90% being singletons, with the ten largest covering 0.7% to 0.9%. The length of the CDR3 is 11 residues. The V end was cut by 5 bases, the J end by 6 bases, with 6 bases between. Per germline, CDR1 SGHRS and CDR2 YFSETQ. Regarding this clone: What it recognizes is unknown.

General study results and limits: Analysis identified GvH clones in recipient marrow, with some appearing first in ileum or blood.

J is TRBJ2-1 and V is TRBV5-1, with D hard to call. This material consisted of unstimulated CD4+ T cells sorted from spleen or lymph node cells, taken before intestinal transplant. This TCR derives from a human donor who received an intestinal transplant. Written as DNA, the CDR3 is TGCGCCAGCAGAACGGGCAATGAGCAGTTCTTC. Its translation: CASRTGNEQFF.